The clone carrying this T cell receptor beta chain was seen at least ten times. Its antigen is still unknown. The CDR3 end lies 3 residues beyond the end of the read and is filled in from the germline J gene. This entry is derived from a study of T cell clonality in common variable immunodeficiency. Study results and limitations: What drives increased CVID clonality needs T cell subpopulation sequencing. Fewer deletions and N-nucleotide insertions were reportedly seen in common variable immunodeficiency TCR beta sequences.

Libraries were prepared by immunoSEQ multiplex PCR; TCRdb keeps only in-frame clonotypes and omits some of them. The data show tens of thousands of clones, with none appearing a single time. The germline gives CDR1 SGHRS, CDR2 YFSETQ. The CDR3 covers 15 residues. V was cut by 5 bases and J by 2 bases, with 15 bases left in between. The clonotype comes from a person aged 18 to 75 in good health. This chain connects TRBV5-1 to TRBJ2-3; weak D call: TRBD2 (5 bases). Sequenced: peripheral blood mononuclear cells. The CDR3 is CASRRTPGDTDTQYF. Partial CDR3 DNA: TGCGCCAGCAGGCGAACCCCCGGGGACACAGATACG.